These T cell receptor beta chains were read from a single sample in a study of blood T cell repertoires in COVID-19. Measured with immunoSEQ multiplex PCR; TCRdb has only the in-frame clones, and not every one. Among about 170,000 clones, about 80% were seen once, and the ten largest hold 19%. The sequenced material came from PBMCs or T cells enriched from blood (not recorded which). The receptors were sampled from a woman aged 70-85 years in a cohort exposed to, infected with or recovered from COVID-19 (not recorded which). The CDR3 runs from the conserved cysteine through the conserved F or W. The D gene is left open where the match is weak. Only part of the rows carry a size: once, few, many, or a class if the clone is expanded.

>16|TRBV5-1|.|TRBJ2-7|TRBD1
TGCGCCAGCAGCTTGGTCGGGACAGGGGCTGTCAACGAGCAGTACTTC
CASSLVGTGAVNEQYF
>15|TRBV6-5|.|TRBJ2-3|.
TGTGCCAGCAGTTACTCGAACAGGCACACAGATACGCAGTATTTT
CASSYSNRHTDTQYF
>16|TRBV30|.|TRBJ1-5|.
TGTGCCTGGAGTGGCTACGCGGGAAGCCTAAATCAGCCCCAGCATTTT
CAWSGYAGSLNQPQHF
>16|TRBV4-2|.|TRBJ1-5|.
TGTGCCAGCAGCCAAGAGGGGGGGGCTAGCGATCAGCCCCAGCATTTT
CASSQEGGASDQPQHF
>15|TRBV7-2|.|TRBJ2-1|TRBD2
TGTGCCAGCAGCCCGAGCGGGAGCTCCTACAATGAGCAGTTCTTC
CASSPSGSSYNEQFF
>14|TRBV10-3|.|TRBJ1-3|TRBD1
TGTGCCATGAACACAGGGGGGTCTGGAAACACCATATATTTT
CAMNTGGSGNTIYF
>15|TRBV28|.|TRBJ2-1|TRBD2
TGTGCCAGCAACCCTGCCGCTAGCGGGAGTAATGAGCAGTTCTTC
CASNPAASGSNEQFF
>15|TRBV15|.|TRBJ2-7|.
TGTGCCACCAGCAGACACCTGGGACAAAACTACGAGCAGTACTTC
CATSRHLGQNYEQYF
>14|TRBV15|.|TRBJ2-7|.
TGTGCCACCAGCAGAGAGCGCCGCTCCTACGAGCAGTACTTC
CATSRERRSYEQYF
>12|TRBV18|.|TRBJ1-1|.
TGTGCCAGCTCACTCCGCGACAGTGGGGCTTTCTTT
CASSLRDSGAFF
>14|TRBV5-4|.|TRBJ2-4|.
TGTGCCAGCAGCTTGGGTCTAGGAGGCGGCATTCAGTACTTC
CASSLGLGGGIQYF
>12|TRBV2|few|TRBJ2-1|TRBD2
TGTGCCAGCAGGCTTAGCGGGAGTGAGCAGTTCTTC
CASRLSGSEQFF
>17|TRBV18|.|TRBJ2-7|TRBD1
TGTGCCAGCTCACCAGACGCCGGGACAGGGTACTCCTACGAGCAGTACTTC
CASSPDAGTGYSYEQYF
>16|TRBV7-7|.|TRBJ2-1|TRBD2
TGTGCTAGCAGCCCTAATAGCGGGAGCCCCGGCAATGAGCAGTTCTTC
CASSPNSGSPGNEQFF
>13|TRBV7-2|.|TRBJ1-1|.
TGTGCCAGCAGAGTTCAGGGAAACACTGAAGCTTTCTTT
CASRVQGNTEAFF
>13|TRBV18|.|TRBJ1-1|.
TGTGCCAGCTCACGCGGGGGGGGTGATGAAGCTTTCTTT
CASSRGGGDEAFF
>13|TRBV5-1|few|TRBJ1-1|.
TGCGCCAGCAGCCTAAGCGCGAACACTGAAGCTTTCTTT
CASSLSANTEAFF
>15|TRBV28|once|TRBJ2-7|.
TGTGCCAGCAGTTTAGCTGGGGCCGCTTCCTACGAGCAGTACTTC
CASSLAGAASYEQYF
>14|TRBV3-1/TRBV3-2|.|TRBJ2-5|TRBD2
TGTGCCAGCCGGAAAGGACTAGCGGGAGAGACCCAGTACTTC
CASRKGLAGETQYF
>20|TRBV9|.|TRBJ2-6|TRBD1
TGTGCCAGCAGCCCCGAGGGGACAGGGGGCATCGAATCTGGGGCCAACGTCCTGACTTTC
CASSPEGTGGIESGANVLTF
>16|TRBV19|.|TRBJ2-6|.
TGTGCCAGTAGGGGGGGGCGGTTCTCTGGGGCCAACGTCCTGACTTTC
CASRGGRFSGANVLTF
>16|TRBV19|.|TRBJ2-7|TRBD2
TGTGCCAGTAGTATGGGGGGGGCTAGCGGGAAGAACGAGCAGTACTTC
CASSMGGASGKNEQYF